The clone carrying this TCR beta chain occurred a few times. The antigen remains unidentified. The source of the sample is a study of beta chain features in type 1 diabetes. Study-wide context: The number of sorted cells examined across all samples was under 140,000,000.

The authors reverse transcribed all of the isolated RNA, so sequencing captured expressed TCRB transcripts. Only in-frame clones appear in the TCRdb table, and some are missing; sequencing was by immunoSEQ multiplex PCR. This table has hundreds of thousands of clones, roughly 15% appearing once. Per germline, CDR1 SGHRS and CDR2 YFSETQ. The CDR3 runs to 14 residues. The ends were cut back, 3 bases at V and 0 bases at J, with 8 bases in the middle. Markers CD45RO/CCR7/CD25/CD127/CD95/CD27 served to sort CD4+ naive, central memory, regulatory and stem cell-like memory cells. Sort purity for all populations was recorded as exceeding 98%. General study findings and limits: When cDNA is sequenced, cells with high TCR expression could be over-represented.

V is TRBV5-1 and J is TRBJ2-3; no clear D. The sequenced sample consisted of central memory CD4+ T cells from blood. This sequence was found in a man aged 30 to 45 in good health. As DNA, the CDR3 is TGCGCCAGCAGCTCGATGTCTAGCACAGATACGCAGTATTTT. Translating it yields CASSSMSSTDTQYF.